The 13 T cell receptor beta chains in this list originate from one sample, sequenced in a study of blood T cells in healthy people across ages. For the second PCR, which ran for roughly 7 to 11 cycles, a sample-barcoded 5' primer and a J-beta primer mix were used. TCRdb ran MiXCR on the 5' RACE reads and lists one entry per CDR3 protein. The profile shows over 600,000 distinct CDR3 sequences, around 20% of them singletons. The specimen sequenced was blood. These receptors were taken from a man between 65 and 85 years old in good health.

This clonotype was counted only a few times. This chain links TRBV20-1 with TRBJ2-1; 14 bases map to TRBD2. J was trimmed by 9 bases and V by 8 bases; bases with no gene match: 9. There are 14 residues in the CDR3. Germline CDR1 is DFQATT and CDR2 is SNEGSKA (reference sequence). CDR3 sequence reads: CSPAGLAGVGEQFF. The CDR3 DNA follows: TGCAGTCCAGCGGGACTAGCGGGAGTAGGTGAGCAGTTCTTC.

This clonotype was detected many times. This CDR3 is CASSFTASGANVLTF. For the CDR3, the DNA is TGCGCCAGCAGCTTTACTGCCTCTGGGGCCAACGTCCTGACTTTC. The gene calls are TRBV5-1 and TRBJ2-6, with D unclear. The ends were cut back, 2 bases at V and 0 bases at J, with 6 bases in the middle. Germline CDR1 SGHRS, CDR2 YFSETQ. This CDR3 region has 15 residues.

This clonotype came up once. The chain joins TRBV6-1 to TRBJ1-4; D may be TRBD1 (5 bases). Germline V gives CDR1 MNHNS, CDR2 SASEGT. This CDR3 has 15 residues. The V end was cut by 1 base, the J end by 13 bases, with 19 bases between. The CDR3 DNA sequence: TGTGCCAGCAGTGAAGGACTAGCTAAGGGGCAGCGACTGTTTTTT. Translating gives CASSEGLAKGQRLFF.

Points on this clonotype: A read error may produce the germline difference seen at one junction end. The V and J genes are TRBV3-1 and TRBJ2-1; 14 bases map to TRBD2. This CDR3 region has 16 residues. Germline lookup yields CDR1 LGHDT and CDR2 YNNKEL (reference sequence). CDR3 sequence: CTSSQGLAGVGNEQFF. DNA of the CDR3: TGTACCAGCAGCCAGGGACTAGCGGGAGTGGGCAATGAGCAGTTCTTC.

The rearrangement links TRBV29-1 to TRBJ1-2; TRBD1 agrees at 7 bases. This CDR3 has 15 amino acids. The V and J ends lost 2 bases and 7 bases, in that order; junction bases with no gene match: 13. Germline lookup yields CDR1 SQVTM and CDR2 ANQGSEA. CDR3 in DNA: TGCAGCGTTGAACCCCCGGGGACAGTCTCCTTTGGCTACACCTTC. Residues: CSVEPPGTVSFGYTF. Using reference TRBV29-1 and TRBJ1-2 for the parts outside the CDR3, the full variable domain is SAVISQKPSRDICQRGTSLTIQCQVDSQVTMMFWYRQQPGQSLTLIATANQGSEATYESGFVIDKFPISRPNLTFSTLTVSNMSPEDSSIYLCSVEPPGTVSFGYTFGSGTRLTVV.

The V gene is TRBV12-3 or TRBV12-4, the J gene TRBJ2-4; D is perhaps TRBD1 (6 bases). This CDR3 has 15 amino acids. V lost 6 bases to trimming and J lost 2 bases, with 14 bases between them. CDR3 loop: CASSATGTPKNIQYF. CDR3 sequence (DNA): TGTGCCAGCAGCGCTACCGGGACACCCAAAAACATTCAGTACTTC.

The V call is TRBV6-1, the J call TRBJ2-5, with 7 bases fitting TRBD1. This CDR3 contains 14 residues. V lost 3 bases to trimming and J lost 5 bases; unmatched junction nucleotides: 6. Germline assignment: CDR1 MNHNS and CDR2 SASEGT. CDR3 protein: CASSETGTPETQYF. CDR3 bases: TGTGCCAGCAGTGAGACAGGGACCCCGGAGACCCAGTACTTC.

The gene calls are TRBV2 and TRBJ2-1; 11 bases map to TRBD2. Germline V gene sequence: CDR1 SNHLY, CDR2 FYNNEI. The CDR3 totals 16 residues. Trimming took 2 bases from V and 7 from J; bases not matched to a gene: 7. The CDR3 loop is CASSEMVASGGNEQFF. The CDR3 DNA sequence: TGTGCCAGCAGTGAAATGGTGGCTAGCGGGGGGAATGAGCAGTTCTTC. The full variable domain, its missing parts supplied by reference TRBV2 and TRBJ2-1, is EPEVTQTPSHQVTQMGQEVILRCVPISNHLYFYWYRQILGQKVEFLVSFYNNEISEKSEIFDDQFSVERPDGSNFTLKIRSTKLEDSAMYFCASSEMVASGGNEQFFGPGTRLTVL.

This clonotype has only a few counts. The chain carries TRBV7-2 and TRBJ2-5, with unresolved D. V was clipped by 5 bases and J by 0 bases, with 7 bases between them. Germline V gene sequence: CDR1 SGHTA, CDR2 FQGNSA. This CDR3 contains 13 residues. The CDR3 sequence is CASSKQYQETQYF. The CDR3 DNA sequence: TGTGCCAGCAGCAAACAGTACCAAGAGACCCAGTACTTC.

This rearrangement joins TRBV2 to TRBJ2-5; possible D gene TRBD2, 5 bases. The end of the DNA is better explained by TRBJ2-7, so the J call may be wrong. Germline CDR1 and CDR2: SNHLY and FYNNEI. This CDR3 comprises 14 residues. The CDR3 region is CASRWRMASYEQYF. CDR3 DNA sequence: TGTGCCAGCAGGTGGAGGATGGCTTCCTACGAGCAGTACTTC.

This rearrangement joins TRBV7-9 to TRBJ1-4; TRBD1 is a possible D gene (5 bases). Germline CDR1 and CDR2: SEHNR and FQNEAQ (reference sequence). The CDR3 has 14 amino acids. V gave up 6 bases and J gave up 6 bases, with 14 bases separating them. CDR3 region: CASRRDGIHEKLFF. Here the CDR3 DNA reads TGTGCCAGCAGAAGGGACGGAATACATGAAAAACTGTTTTTT.

The V gene is TRBV3-1, the J gene TRBJ2-5; TRBD1 might be the D (5 bases). V was pared by 2 bases and J by 2 bases, with 12 bases between. The CDR3 consists of 15 residues. CDR1 is LGHDT, CDR2 YNNKEL, per germline (reference sequence). The CDR3 protein is CASSQIPGRQETQYF. The DNA for the CDR3 is TGTGCCAGCAGCCAAATTCCAGGGCGGCAAGAGACCCAGTACTTC.

This clonotype was picked up a small number of times. The chain uses TRBV6-5 and TRBJ2-7; TRBD1 matches at 7 bases. With V trimmed by 0 bases and J by 1 base, 6 bases remained unmatched. The CDR3 contains 16 residues. Germline V gives CDR1 MNHEY, CDR2 SVGAGI. The CDR3 sequence is CASSYSTGSQSYEQYF. The CDR3 DNA reads as TGTGCCAGCAGTTACTCGACAGGGTCACAATCCTACGAGCAGTACTTC.